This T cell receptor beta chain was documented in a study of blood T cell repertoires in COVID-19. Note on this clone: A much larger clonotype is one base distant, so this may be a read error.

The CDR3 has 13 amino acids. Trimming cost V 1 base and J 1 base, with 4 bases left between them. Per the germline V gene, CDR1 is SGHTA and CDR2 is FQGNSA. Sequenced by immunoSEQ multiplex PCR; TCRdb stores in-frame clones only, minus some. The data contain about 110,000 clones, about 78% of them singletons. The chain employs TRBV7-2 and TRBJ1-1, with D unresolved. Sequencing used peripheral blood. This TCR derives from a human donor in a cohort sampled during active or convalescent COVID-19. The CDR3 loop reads CASSLGANTEAFF. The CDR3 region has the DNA TGTGCCAGCAGCTTAGGGGCGAACACTGAAGCTTTCTTT.